Below are 5 T cell receptor beta chains sequenced from a single sample in a study of blood T cell repertoires in COVID-19. The data were produced by immunoSEQ multiplex PCR, yet TCRdb's version contains in-frame clones alone and is incomplete. The sample includes about 90,000 clones, 75% to 95% seen only once; the top ten take 4.5% to 5.5%. The sequencing input was peripheral blood. These receptors were taken from a man aged 45 to 65 with acute or convalescent COVID-19.

The CDR3 sequence is CASSQEGRQYNSPLHF. CDR3 bases: TGTGCCAGCAGCCAAGAGGGGCGCCAGTATAATTCACCCCTCCACTTT. The chain has TRBV14 and TRBJ1-6, with a tentative D call TRBD1 (5 bases). The CDR3 covers 16 residues. Germline CDR1 reads SGHDN; CDR2 reads FVKESK. The V end lost 0 bases, the J end lost 4 bases, and 10 bases lay between the germline ends.

The chain carries TRBV29-1 and TRBJ2-7, with 9 bases matching TRBD1. V lost 6 bases, J lost 3 bases, and 9 bases stayed unmatched. This CDR3 region has 14 residues. Looked up from germline, CDR1 is SQVTM and CDR2 is ANQGSEA. CDR3 sequence: CSVVDRGTVYEQYF. The CDR3 DNA is TGCAGCGTGGTGGACAGGGGAACGGTCTACGAGCAGTACTTC.

J is TRBJ2-7 and V is TRBV6-5, with 7 positions matching TRBD1. Unmatched junction bases numbered 7, after V lost 2 bases and J lost 0 bases. Germline-derived CDR1 and CDR2 are MNHEY and SVGAGI. This CDR3 contains 16 residues. CDR3 coding DNA: TGTGCCAGCAGTTACAGGGTGACAGGGTACTCCTACGAGCAGTACTTC. Protein product: CASSYRVTGYSYEQYF.

CDR3 sequence (DNA): TGTGCCTCACAGGGGGTAACTGGCAATGAGCAGTTCTTC. It is translated as CASQGVTGNEQFF. J is TRBJ2-1 and V is TRBV24-1; TRBD1 matches at 8 bases. CDR3 length: 13 amino acids. V gave up 12 bases and J gave up 6 bases; unmatched junction bases: 9. Per germline, CDR1 KGHDR and CDR2 SFDVKD.

The V call is TRBV5-4, the J call TRBJ2-3; 7 nucleotides match TRBD2. This CDR3 contains 13 residues. V was clipped by 2 bases and J by 3 bases; unmatched bases: 0. Germline CDR1 is SGHNT and CDR2 is YYREEE (reference sequence). The CDR3 DNA sequence: TGTGCCAGCAGCTTCGGGGGGACAGATACGCAGTATTTT. It is translated as CASSFGGTDTQYF.